Listed below are T cell receptor beta chains from one sample, sequenced in a study of T cell repertoires in MIS-A myocarditis. Generated by immunoSEQ multiplex PCR, the TCRdb table keeps only in-frame clones and is missing some. Of more than 14,000 clones listed, over 70% are singletons. Sequencing used left ventricle heart tissue obtained at autopsy. These receptors were obtained from a man aged 18 to 30 with fulminant myocarditis from multisystem inflammatory syndrome in adults (MIS-A) after COVID-19. CDR3s include the opening cysteine and the closing phenylalanine or tryptophan. The order of the fields is clone size, V gene, CDR3 protein. Not all rows give a size; the values are once, few, many and, for expanded clones, a class.

- TRBV7-3 CASSLTGSGAEQFF
- TRBV28 CASSPQGYGYTF
- TRBV21-1 CASSKERAGINYGYTF
- TRBV7-9 CASNPWGREETQYF
- TRBV12-3/TRBV12-4 CASSHWSTDTQYF
- TRBV25-1 CASSEGDSRETQYF
- TRBV19 CASSITRTEQETQYF
few TRBV19 CASSIFSAWGTAAYEQYF
- TRBV6-4 CASIEENQPQHF
once TRBV4-1 CASSHGTGGHQPQHF
few TRBV10-1 CASSPTSNTEAFF
few TRBV5-5 CASSLGSTDTQYF
- TRBV12-3/TRBV12-4 CASSFDRNQPQHF
medium-sized TRBV2 CASSEALAGGLTQYF
- TRBV5-6 CASSSTGLAGTLDTQYF
- TRBV3-1/TRBV3-2 CASSQDRNQPQHF
once TRBV4-1 CASTRDGESGEQYF
- TRBV12-3/TRBV12-4 CASSSRPGQEAFF
- TRBV11-2 CASSLGTGGVNSYEQYF
- TRBV29-1 CSAKKGSQETQYF
- TRBV28 CASSGPNYGYTF
few TRBV18 CASSPGLADEQYF
- TRBV5-4 CASNFGNGWQGRVQPQHF
few TRBV4-1 CASSLTTGYYGYTF
- TRBV14 CASSQADGTYEQYF
- TRBV19 CASTFGDSTNTEAFF
- TRBV5-1 CASSAGLDTNYEQYF
- TRBV2 CASLEGPRRGRSYNSPLHF
- TRBV14 CASSQDGSPGSSTDTQYF
once TRBV10-2 CASSEEVAGGLDEQFF
- TRBV7-9 CASSRGGVNTGELFF
- TRBV6-6 CASGPSPGTVSGEQYF
- TRBV2 CASREPGQGYEQYF
- TRBV4-2 CASSQAPTGGVGDWYGYTF
- TRBV19 CASRSGRMMNTEAFF
- TRBV7-2 CASSPRVDNTIYF
once TRBV5-3 CARSLEAPGRGQWGSNQPQHF
- TRBV19 CASSFGGAVNTEAFF
- TRBV7-3 CASSVSGAAAQYF
- TRBV15 CATSRHGTGGAYGYTF
- TRBV11-3 CASGLNTGELFF
- TRBV11-2 CASSSYSGQSSTDTQYF
- TRBV5-4 CASSYQRGSGNEQFF
- TRBV19 CASRGGELNTEAFF
few TRBV29-1 CSVAGPKQFF
- TRBV5-1 CASSFGTGGKGEQFF
once TRBV3-1/TRBV3-2 CASSPRDRASGQTQYF
medium-sized TRBV27 CASNYAANTEAFF
few TRBV10-2 CASSPNRGNTEAFF
- TRBV2 CASSARLRVAYEQYF
once TRBV5-1 CASSLLDTNGEQYF
few TRBV18 CASSPRIDQPQHF
- TRBV25-1 CASSPNTEAFF